The clone carrying this T cell receptor beta chain has just one count. Its target is unknown. Stated time point: week 35, safety follow-up. The content of each vaccine dose was 300 ug of mutant IDH1 20-mer peptide, and topical imiquimod accompanied it. CDR1 and CDR2 from the germline V gene are SNHLY and FYNNEI. The CDR3 is made up of 14 amino acids. The J segment lost 3 bases and the V segment lost 7 bases, leaving 8 bases of the junction unmatched. The record originates from a study of a mutant IDH1 vaccine in newly diagnosed glioma. Across the whole study: The treated group averaged 40.4 years old and was about 60% male, roughly 40% female.

The protocol was immunoSEQ multiplex PCR, while the TCRdb copy is restricted to in-frame clones and leaves out a portion. Found here are about 42,000 clones, approximately 83% of them singletons; the top ten hold 4.5% to 5.5%. The material sequenced was PBMCs, taken from a glioma patient whose treatment included an IDH1 peptide vaccine. This receptor was obtained from a woman between 50 and 59 years old with glioma. This chain connects TRBV2 to TRBJ1-1; 7 bases line up with TRBD1. The CDR3 loop is CASTEQGLDTEAFF. The CDR3 DNA reads TGTGCCAGCACCGAACAGGGGTTGGACACTGAAGCTTTCTTT.